Sequencing of this TCR beta chain was carried out in a study of T cell repertoires in cytomegalovirus infection. Findings and limits, study-wide: Totalled public TCR beta family frequency picked out people who carried CMV plus the relevant HLA.

Worth noting for this clonotype: Its antigen is still unknown.

The CDR3 contains 12 residues. Between the trimmed V and J ends, which lost 6 bases and 2 bases, there was a span of 6 bases. One entry per CDR3 protein results from TCRdb running MiXCR on the reads. The table lists more than 650,000 distinct CDR3 sequences, less than 40% of them singletons. The receptor's source is a human donor in good health (CMV status not recorded). Some clones in this sample may be carry-over from other donors' samples. The material sequenced was PBMCs. The chain links TRBV12-3 or TRBV12-4 to TRBJ2-3; D unresolved. CDR3 nucleotides: TGTGCCAGCAGAACTAACACAGATACGCAGTATTTT. This sequence encodes CASRTNTDTQYF.